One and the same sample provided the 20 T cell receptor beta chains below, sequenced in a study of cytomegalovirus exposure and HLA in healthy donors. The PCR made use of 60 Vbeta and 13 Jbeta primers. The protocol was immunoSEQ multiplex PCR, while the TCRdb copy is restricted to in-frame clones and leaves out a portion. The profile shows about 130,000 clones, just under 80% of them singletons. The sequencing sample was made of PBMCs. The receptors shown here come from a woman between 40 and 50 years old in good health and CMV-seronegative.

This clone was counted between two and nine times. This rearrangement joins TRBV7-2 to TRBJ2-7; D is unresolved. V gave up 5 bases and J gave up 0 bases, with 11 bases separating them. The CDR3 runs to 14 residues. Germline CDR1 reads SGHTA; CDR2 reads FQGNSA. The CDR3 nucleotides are TGTGCCAGCAGCCTTTTTACGAGCTCCTACGAGCAGTACTTC. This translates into CASSLFTSSYEQYF.

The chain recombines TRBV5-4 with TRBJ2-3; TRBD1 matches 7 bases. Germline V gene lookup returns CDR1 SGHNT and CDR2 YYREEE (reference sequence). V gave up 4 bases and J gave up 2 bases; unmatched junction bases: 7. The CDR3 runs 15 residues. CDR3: CASSKTGIDTDTQYF. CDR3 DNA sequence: TGTGCCAGCAGCAAGACAGGGATAGACACAGATACGCAGTATTTT.

CDR3 protein: CASSLGTVSTDTQYF. The CDR3 nucleotides are TGTGCCAGCTCACTCGGGACAGTTAGCACAGATACGCAGTATTTT. The rearrangement uses TRBV18 and TRBJ2-3; 7 bases map to TRBD1. This CDR3 region has 15 residues. The germline V gene has CDR1 KGHSH and CDR2 LQKENI. Trimming took 4 bases from V and 0 from J; bases not matched to a gene: 4.

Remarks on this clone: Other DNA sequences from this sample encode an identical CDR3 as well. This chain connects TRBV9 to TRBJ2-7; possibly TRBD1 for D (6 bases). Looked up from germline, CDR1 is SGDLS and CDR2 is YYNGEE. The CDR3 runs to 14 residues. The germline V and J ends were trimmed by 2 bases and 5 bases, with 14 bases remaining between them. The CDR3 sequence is CASSVSQGIHEQYF. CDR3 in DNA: TGTGCCAGCAGCGTTAGTCAGGGGATCCACGAGCAGTACTTC. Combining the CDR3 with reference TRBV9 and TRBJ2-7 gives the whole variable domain DSGVTQTPKHLITATGQRVTLRCSPRSGDLSVYWYQQSLDQGLQFLIQYYNGEERAKGNILERFSAQQFPDLHSELNLSSLELGDSALYFCASSVSQGIHEQYFGPGTRLTVT.

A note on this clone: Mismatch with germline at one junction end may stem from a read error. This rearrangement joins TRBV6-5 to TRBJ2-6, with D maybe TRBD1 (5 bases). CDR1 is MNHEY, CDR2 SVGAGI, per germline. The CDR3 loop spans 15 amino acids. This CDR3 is CASSPRTSGANGLTF. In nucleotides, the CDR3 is TGTGCCAGCAGTCCTCGGACATCTGGGGCCAACGGCCTGACTTTC.

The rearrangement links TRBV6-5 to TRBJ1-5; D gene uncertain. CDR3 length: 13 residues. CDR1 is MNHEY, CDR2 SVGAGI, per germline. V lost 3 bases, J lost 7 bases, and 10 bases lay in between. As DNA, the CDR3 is TGTGCCAGCAGTTATTCCAGGTTCCAGCCCCAGCATTTT. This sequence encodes CASSYSRFQPQHF.

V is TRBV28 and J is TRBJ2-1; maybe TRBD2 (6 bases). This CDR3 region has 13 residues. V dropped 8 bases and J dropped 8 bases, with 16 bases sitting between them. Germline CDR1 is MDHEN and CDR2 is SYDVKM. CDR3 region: CASEGPGEYEQFF. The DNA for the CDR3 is TGTGCCAGCGAGGGCCCGGGGGAGTATGAGCAGTTCTTC.

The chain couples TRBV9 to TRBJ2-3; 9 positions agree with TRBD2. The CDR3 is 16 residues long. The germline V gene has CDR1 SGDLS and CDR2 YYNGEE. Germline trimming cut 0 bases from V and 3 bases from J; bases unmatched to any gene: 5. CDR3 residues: CASSVGASGATDTQYF. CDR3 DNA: TGTGCCAGCAGCGTAGGGGCTAGCGGGGCTACAGATACGCAGTATTTT.

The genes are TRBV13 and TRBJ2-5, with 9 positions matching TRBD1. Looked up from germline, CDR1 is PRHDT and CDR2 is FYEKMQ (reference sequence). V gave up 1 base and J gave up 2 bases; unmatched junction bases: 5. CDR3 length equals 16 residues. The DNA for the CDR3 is TGTGCCAGCAGCTTAGCGGGACAGGGTCCTCAAGAGACCCAGTACTTC. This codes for CASSLAGQGPQETQYF.

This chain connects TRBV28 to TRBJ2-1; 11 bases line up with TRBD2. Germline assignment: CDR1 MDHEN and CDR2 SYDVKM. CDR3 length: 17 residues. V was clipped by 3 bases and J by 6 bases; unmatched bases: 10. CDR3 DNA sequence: TGTGCCAGCAGTTTCCCCATAGCGGGAGGGCTTGGCAATGAGCAGTTCTTC. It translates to CASSFPIAGGLGNEQFF.

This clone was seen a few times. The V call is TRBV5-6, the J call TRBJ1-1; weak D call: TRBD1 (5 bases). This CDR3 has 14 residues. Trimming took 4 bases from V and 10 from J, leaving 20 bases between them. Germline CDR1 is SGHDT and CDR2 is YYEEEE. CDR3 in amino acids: CASSVRGGGVGAFF. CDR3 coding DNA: TGTGCCAGCAGCGTCAGAGGCGGGGGGGTAGGAGCTTTCTTT.

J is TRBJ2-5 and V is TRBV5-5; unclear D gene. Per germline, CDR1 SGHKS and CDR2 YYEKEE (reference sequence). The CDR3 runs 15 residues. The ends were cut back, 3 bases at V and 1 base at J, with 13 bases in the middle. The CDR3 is CASSSVSGLQETQYF. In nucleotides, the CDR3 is TGTGCCAGCAGCTCAGTAAGTGGCCTCCAAGAGACCCAGTACTTC. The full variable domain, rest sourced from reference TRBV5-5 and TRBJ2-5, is DAGVTQSPTHLIKTRGQQVTLRCSPISGHKSVSWYQQVLGQGPQFIFQYYEKEERGRGNFPDRFSARQFPNYSSELNVNALLLGDSALYLCASSSVSGLQETQYFGPGTRLLVL.

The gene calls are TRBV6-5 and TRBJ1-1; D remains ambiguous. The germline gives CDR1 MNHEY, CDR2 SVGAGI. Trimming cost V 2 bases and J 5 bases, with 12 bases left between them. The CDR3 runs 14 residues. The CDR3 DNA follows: TGTGCCAGCAGTTACACGGGATCGGGAACTGAAGCTTTCTTT. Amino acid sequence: CASSYTGSGTEAFF.

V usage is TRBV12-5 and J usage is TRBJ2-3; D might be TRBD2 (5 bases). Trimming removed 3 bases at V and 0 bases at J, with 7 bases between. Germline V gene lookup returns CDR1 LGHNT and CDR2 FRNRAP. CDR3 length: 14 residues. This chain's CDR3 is CASGFGGSTDTQYF. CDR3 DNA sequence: TGTGCTAGTGGTTTTGGCGGGAGCACAGATACGCAGTATTTT.

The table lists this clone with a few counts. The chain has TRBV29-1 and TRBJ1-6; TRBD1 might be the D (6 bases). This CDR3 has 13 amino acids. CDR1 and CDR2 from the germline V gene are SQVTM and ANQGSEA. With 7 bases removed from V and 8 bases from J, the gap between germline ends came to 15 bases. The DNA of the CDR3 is TGCAGCGCCCGACAGGAGGTGGATTCACCCCTCCACTTT. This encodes CSARQEVDSPLHF.

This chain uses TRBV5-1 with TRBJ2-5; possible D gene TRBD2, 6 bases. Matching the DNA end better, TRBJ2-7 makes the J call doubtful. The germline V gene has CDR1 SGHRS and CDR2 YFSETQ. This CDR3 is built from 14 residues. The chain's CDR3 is CASSLGGDVHEQYF. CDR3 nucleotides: TGCGCCAGCAGCTTAGGAGGGGATGTCCACGAGCAGTACTTC.

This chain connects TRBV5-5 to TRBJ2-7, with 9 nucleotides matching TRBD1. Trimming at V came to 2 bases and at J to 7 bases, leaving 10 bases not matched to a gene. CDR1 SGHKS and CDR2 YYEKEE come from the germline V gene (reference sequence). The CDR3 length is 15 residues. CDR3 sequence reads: CASSFFSRTGVEQYF. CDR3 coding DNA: TGTGCCAGCAGCTTCTTTTCGCGGACAGGGGTTGAGCAGTACTTC. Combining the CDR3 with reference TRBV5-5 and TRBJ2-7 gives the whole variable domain DAGVTQSPTHLIKTRGQQVTLRCSPISGHKSVSWYQQVLGQGPQFIFQYYEKEERGRGNFPDRFSARQFPNYSSELNVNALLLGDSALYLCASSFFSRTGVEQYFGPGTRLTVT.

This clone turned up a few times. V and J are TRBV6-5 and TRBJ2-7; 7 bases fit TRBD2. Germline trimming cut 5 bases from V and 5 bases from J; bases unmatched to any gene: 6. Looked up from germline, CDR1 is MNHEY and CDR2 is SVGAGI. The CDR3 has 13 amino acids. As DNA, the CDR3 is TGTGCCAGCAGTCAAGCGGGGTGGGACGAGCAGTACTTC. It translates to CASSQAGWDEQYF.

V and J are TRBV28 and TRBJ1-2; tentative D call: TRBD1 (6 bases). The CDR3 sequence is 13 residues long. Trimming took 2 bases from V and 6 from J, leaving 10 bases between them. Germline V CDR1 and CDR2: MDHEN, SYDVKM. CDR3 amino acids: CASSLVDRNGYTF. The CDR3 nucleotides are TGTGCCAGCAGTTTAGTAGACAGGAATGGCTACACCTTC.

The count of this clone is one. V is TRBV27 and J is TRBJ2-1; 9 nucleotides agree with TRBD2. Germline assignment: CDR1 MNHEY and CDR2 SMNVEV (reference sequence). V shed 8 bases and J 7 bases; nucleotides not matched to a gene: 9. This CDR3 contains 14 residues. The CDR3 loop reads CASVGLARRNEQFF. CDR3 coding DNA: TGTGCCAGCGTCGGACTAGCGAGAAGAAATGAGCAGTTCTTC.